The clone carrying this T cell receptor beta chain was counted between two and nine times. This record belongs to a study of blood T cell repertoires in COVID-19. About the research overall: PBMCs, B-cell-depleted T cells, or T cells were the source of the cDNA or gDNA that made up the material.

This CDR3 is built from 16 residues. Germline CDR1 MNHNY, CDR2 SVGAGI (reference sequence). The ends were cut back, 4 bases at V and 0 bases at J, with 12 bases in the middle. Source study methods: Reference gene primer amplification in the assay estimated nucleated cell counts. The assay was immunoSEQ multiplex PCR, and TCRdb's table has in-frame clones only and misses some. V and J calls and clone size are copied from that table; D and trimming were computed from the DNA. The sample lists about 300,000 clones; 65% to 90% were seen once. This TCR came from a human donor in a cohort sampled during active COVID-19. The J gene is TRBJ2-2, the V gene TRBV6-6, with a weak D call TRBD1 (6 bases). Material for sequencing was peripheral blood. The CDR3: CASSSRGTANTGELFF. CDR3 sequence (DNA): TGTGCCAGCAGTTCCAGGGGTACCGCGAACACCGGGGAGCTGTTTTTT.